This T cell receptor beta chain was found in a study of cytomegalovirus exposure and HLA in healthy donors. Findings and caveats of the study: Earlier results showed most TCR beta V segments being productive about 87% or about 30% of the time.

The PCR used 60 Vbeta and 13 Jbeta primers. The repertoire was sequenced with immunoSEQ multiplex PCR; TCRdb's copy has only in-frame clones and lacks some. This sample yields some 120,000 clones, of which 70% to 80% are seen a single time; 3% belongs to the top ten. This clone has only one observation. Its matching antigen is unknown. Germline values: CDR1 SGHRS, CDR2 YFSETQ. V lost 1 base to trimming and J lost 1 base, with 17 bases between them. This CDR3 is 17 amino acids long. The source of this sequence is a woman in her late teens or twenties in good health and CMV-seropositive. The rearrangement links TRBV5-1 to TRBJ1-2; D unclear. Sequenced: PBMCs. CDR3 DNA: TGCGCCAGCAGCTTGCGGTCCGACATACGATATAACTATGGCTACACCTTC. It is translated as CASSLRSDIRYNYGYTF.